This T cell receptor beta chain was identified during a study of human T cells and chemical hapten exposure. Turning to the study itself: Weekly administration of diphenylcyclopropenone to the scalp of patients continued throughout the roughly 22-week study.

V gave up 5 bases and J gave up 7 bases; unmatched junction bases: 8. The CDR3 spans 14 residues. The germline V gene has CDR1 SEHNR and CDR2 FQNEAQ (reference sequence). Time point here: pre-sensitization, week 0. This sample's treatment: therapeutic diphenylcyclopropenone sensitization with weekly scalp DPC. Patch tests were applied only after blood draws. Study results and limitations: TCRs above 1 in 1000 frequency did not change with DPC sensitization.

There are a few counts of this clonotype. Its antigen is currently unknown. What the library attached to individual cDNA molecules were unique molecular identifiers. TCRdb used MiXCR to reprocess the RACE reads, holding one entry per CDR3 protein. The sample carries some 250,000 distinct CDR3 sequences, roughly 7.7% recorded once. Here the sequenced sample was whole blood, taken in connection with sensitization to the hapten diphenylcyclopropenone (DPC). This sequence joins TRBV7-9 and TRBJ1-3; TRBD1 matches 7 bases. The TCR sequence derives from a man between 18 and 29 years old with alopecia areata. Some clones in this sample may be carry-over from other donors' samples. The DNA for the CDR3 is TGTGCCAGCAGCCGCCGGGACAGAGAGAACACCATATATTTT. The encoded protein is CASSRRDRENTIYF.